The present T cell receptor (beta chain) was sequenced within a study of T-cell memory formation after mild COVID-19. Study-level information: There were largely donor-specific TCR clusters.

Study results and caveats: CD4/CD8 balance held among clones contracting day 15 to 85, and later expanders leaned CD4+. Mainly CM and EM harbored the contracting CD4+ clones; mainly EMRA harbored the CD8+ ones.

The sample holds many counts of this clonotype. Its antigen remains unknown. The CDR3 runs 16 residues. Trimming at V came to 0 bases and at J to 0 bases, leaving 2 bases not matched to a gene. Germline loops: CDR1 SGHRS, CDR2 YFSETQ. TCRalpha and TCRbeta libraries used 5'RACE with constant-segment primers and UMIs. TCRdb called the 5' RACE reads again in MiXCR, with one record for every CDR3 protein. The data show around 160,000 distinct CDR3 sequences, around 10% seen once. This clonotype was obtained from a man younger than 35 who had mild COVID-19 (a few samples of this study predate the infection). Cell type and time point are not known. The rearrangement uses TRBV5-1 and TRBJ2-1; TRBD1 matches 8 bases. Sequences were obtained from PBMCs or a T cell subset sorted from them (not recorded which). This CDR3 is CASSLDGTGSYNEQFF. The CDR3 DNA follows: TGCGCCAGCAGCTTGGATGGGACAGGCTCCTACAATGAGCAGTTCTTC.